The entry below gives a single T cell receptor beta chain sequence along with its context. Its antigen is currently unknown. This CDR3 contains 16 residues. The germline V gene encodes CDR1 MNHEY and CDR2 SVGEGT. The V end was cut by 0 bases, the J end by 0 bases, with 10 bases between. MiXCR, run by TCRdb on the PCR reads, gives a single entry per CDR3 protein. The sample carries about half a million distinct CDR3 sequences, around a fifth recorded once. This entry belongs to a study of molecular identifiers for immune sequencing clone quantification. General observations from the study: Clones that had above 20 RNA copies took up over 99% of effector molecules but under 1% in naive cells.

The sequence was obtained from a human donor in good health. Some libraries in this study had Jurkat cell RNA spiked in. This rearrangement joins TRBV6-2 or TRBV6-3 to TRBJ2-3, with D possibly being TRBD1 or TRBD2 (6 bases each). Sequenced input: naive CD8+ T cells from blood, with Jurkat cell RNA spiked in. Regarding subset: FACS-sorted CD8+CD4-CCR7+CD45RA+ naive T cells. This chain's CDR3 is CASSYSPGASTDTQYF. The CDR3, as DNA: TGTGCCAGCAGTTACTCGCCGGGGGCTAGCACAGATACGCAGTATTTT.